Sequencing of this T cell receptor beta chain was carried out in a study of technical replicates of blood from several donors. Using immunoSEQ multiplex PCR, the repertoire was profiled, and TCRdb retains in-frame clones only, with some absent. The sample has about 100,000 clones; about 94% are singletons. The CDR3 loop spans 13 amino acids. CDR1 SEHNR and CDR2 FQNEAQ come from the germline V gene (reference sequence). Trimming pared 3 bases from V and 4 bases from J, leaving 9 bases between. The chain uses TRBV7-9 and TRBJ1-1; no definite D call. The sample consisted of T cells isolated from PBMCs. The receptor was isolated from a human donor in good health. CDR3 sequence reads: CASSLLPTTEAFF. CDR3 coding DNA: TGTGCCAGCAGCTTGCTCCCTACCACTGAAGCTTTCTTT.